This T cell receptor beta chain came from a study of control samples from healthy donors and cancer patients. Germline CDR1 reads KGHSH; CDR2 reads LQKENI. The germline V and J ends were trimmed by 6 bases and 7 bases, with 25 bases remaining between them. The CDR3 contains 17 residues. This table comes from immunoSEQ multiplex PCR, and its TCRdb copy is limited to in-frame clones, with some not included. The table lists some 49,000 clones, 85% to 95% of them singletons. This receptor was taken from a young man with colorectal cancer. V and J are TRBV18 and TRBJ1-5; D is uncertain. The material sequenced was PBMCs. The CDR3 nucleotides read TGTGCCAGCTCCCCCAGCTTGGGCGGGGAACGCGGGCAGCCCCAGCATTTT. Translating gives CASSPSLGGERGQPQHF.